This TCR beta chain was documented in a study of T-cell reconstitution after alpha-beta-depleted transplantation in children. Notes on the study in general: Several hundred rapidly expanded clones from non-depleted graft cells reportedly supplied alpha-beta T cells about two months post-transplant. Recipient T cells and thymic progenitors that survived gave rise to the high TCRbeta diversity observed at day 60 in some patients. The main origin of T-cell counts and diversity one year after transplant was newly produced T cells.

Researchers prepared the TCRbeta library using unique molecular identifiers, the study reports. MiXCR was run by TCRdb on the PCR reads, yielding one entry per CDR3 protein. Of about a million distinct CDR3 sequences in the sample, about 29% are singletons; the top ten hold roughly 31%. Worth noting for this clonotype: Its target is unknown.

After removal of 6 bases from V and 1 base from J, the junction contained 5 bases not matched to a gene. The germline V gene has CDR1 SNHLY and CDR2 FYNNEI. This CDR3 contains 15 residues. This material consisted of PBMCs, mostly from graft donor cells, taken 360 days after TCRalphabeta/CD19-depleted stem cell transplant. The V and J genes are TRBV2 and TRBJ1-5, with 8 nucleotides matching TRBD1. The clonotype comes from a boy under two years old who had a stem cell transplant for SCID, so the T cells may come from the graft donor. The CDR3 nucleotides read TGTGCCAGCAGCCGCCGGGACAGGAGCAATCAGCCCCAGCATTTT. Translated, it gives CASSRRDRSNQPQHF.